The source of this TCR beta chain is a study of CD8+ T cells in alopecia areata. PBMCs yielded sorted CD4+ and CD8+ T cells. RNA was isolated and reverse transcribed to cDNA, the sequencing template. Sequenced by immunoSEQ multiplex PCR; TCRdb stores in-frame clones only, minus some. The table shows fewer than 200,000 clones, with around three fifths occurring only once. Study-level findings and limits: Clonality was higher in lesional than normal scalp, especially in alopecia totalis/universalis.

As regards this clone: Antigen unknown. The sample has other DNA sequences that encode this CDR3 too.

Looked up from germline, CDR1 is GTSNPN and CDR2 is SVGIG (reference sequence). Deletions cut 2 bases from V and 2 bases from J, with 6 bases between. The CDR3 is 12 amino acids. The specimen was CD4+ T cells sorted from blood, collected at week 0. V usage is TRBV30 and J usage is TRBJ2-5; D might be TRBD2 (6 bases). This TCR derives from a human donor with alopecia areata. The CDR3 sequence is CAWSRGQETQYF. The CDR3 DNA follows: TGTGCCTGGAGTCGGGGGCAAGAGACCCAGTACTTC. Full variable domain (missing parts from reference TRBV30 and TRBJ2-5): SQTIHQWPATLVQPVGSPLSLECTVEGTSNPNLYWYRQAAGRGLQLLFYSVGIGQISSEVPQNLSASRPQDRQFILSSKKLLLSDSGFYLCAWSRGQETQYFGPGTRLLVL.